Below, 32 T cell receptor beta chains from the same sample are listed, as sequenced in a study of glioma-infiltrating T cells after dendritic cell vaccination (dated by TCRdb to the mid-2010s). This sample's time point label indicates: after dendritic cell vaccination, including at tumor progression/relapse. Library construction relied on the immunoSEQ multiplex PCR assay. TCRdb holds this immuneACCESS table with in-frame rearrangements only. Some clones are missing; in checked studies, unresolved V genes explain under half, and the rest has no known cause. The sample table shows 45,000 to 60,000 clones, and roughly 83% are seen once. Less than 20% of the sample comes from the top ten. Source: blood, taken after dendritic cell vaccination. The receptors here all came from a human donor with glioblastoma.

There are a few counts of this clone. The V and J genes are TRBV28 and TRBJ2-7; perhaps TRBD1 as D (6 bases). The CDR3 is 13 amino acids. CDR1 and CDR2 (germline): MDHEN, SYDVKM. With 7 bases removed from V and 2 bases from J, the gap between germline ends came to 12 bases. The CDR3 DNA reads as TGTGCCAGCAATCCAACAGGGACCTACGAGCAGTACTTC. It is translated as CASNPTGTYEQYF.

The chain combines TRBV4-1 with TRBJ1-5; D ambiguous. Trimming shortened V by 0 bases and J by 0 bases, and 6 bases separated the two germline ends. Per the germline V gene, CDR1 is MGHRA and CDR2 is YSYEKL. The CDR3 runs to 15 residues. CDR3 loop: CASSQDRGSNQPQHF. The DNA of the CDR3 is TGCGCCAGCAGCCAAGACCGGGGTAGCAATCAGCCCCAGCATTTT.

CDR3 bases: TGCGCCAGCAGCCCTTCCGGGACAGGGAACAATGGCTACACCTTC. Translating it yields CASSPSGTGNNGYTF. J is TRBJ1-2 and V is TRBV5-1; 9 nucleotides line up with TRBD1. The CDR3 spans 15 residues. CDR1 is SGHRS, CDR2 YFSETQ, per germline. The ends lost 4 bases at V and 6 bases at J; junction bases unmatched: 10.

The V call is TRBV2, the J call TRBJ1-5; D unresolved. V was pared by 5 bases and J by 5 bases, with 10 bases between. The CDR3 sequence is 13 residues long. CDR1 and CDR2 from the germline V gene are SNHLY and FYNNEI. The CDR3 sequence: CASSTDSYQPQHF. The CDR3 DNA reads TGTGCCAGCAGTACGGACTCCTATCAGCCCCAGCATTTT.

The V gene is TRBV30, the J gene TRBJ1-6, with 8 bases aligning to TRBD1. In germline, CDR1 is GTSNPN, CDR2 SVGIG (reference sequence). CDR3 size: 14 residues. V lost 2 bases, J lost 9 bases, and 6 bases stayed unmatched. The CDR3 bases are TGTGCCTGGAGTCTGGACAGGGTTTTTTCACCCCTCCACTTT. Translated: CAWSLDRVFSPLHF.

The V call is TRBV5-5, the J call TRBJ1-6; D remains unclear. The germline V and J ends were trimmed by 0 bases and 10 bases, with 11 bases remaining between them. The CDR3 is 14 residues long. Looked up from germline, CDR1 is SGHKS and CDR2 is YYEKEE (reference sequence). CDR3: CASSLARSGSPLHF. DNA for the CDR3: TGTGCCAGCAGCTTGGCAAGGTCCGGGTCACCCCTCCACTTT.

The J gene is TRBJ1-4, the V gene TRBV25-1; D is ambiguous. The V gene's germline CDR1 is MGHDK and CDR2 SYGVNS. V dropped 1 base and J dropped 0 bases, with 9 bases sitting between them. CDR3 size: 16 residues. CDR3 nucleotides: TGTGCCAGCAGTGAATTTGGCAGTCCAACTAATGAAAAACTGTTTTTT. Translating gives CASSEFGSPTNEKLFF. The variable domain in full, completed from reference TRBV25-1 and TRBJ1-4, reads EADIYQTPRYLVIGTGKKITLECSQTMGHDKMYWYQQDPGMELHLIHYSYGVNSTEKGDLSSESTVSRIRTEHFPLTLESARPSHTSQYLCASSEFGSPTNEKLFFGSGTQLSVL.

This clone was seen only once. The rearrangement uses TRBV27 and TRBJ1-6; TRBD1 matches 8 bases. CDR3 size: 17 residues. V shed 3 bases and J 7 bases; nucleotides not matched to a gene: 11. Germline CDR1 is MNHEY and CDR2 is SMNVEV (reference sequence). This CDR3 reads CASSFPFHRGRNSPLHF. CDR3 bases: TGTGCCAGCAGTTTCCCATTCCACAGGGGGAGGAATTCACCCCTCCACTTT.

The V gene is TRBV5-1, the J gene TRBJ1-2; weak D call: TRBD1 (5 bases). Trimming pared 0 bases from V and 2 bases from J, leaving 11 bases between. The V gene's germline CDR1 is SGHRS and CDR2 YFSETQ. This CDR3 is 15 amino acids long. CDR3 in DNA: TGCGCCAGCAGCTTGGCTGGAGGGGCAAACTATGGCTACACCTTC. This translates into CASSLAGGANYGYTF.

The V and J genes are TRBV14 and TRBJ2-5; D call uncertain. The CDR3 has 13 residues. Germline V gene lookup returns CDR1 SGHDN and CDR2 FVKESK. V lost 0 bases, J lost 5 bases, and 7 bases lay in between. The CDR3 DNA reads TGTGCCAGCAGCCAAGAGAGCCCCGAGACCCAGTACTTC. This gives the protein CASSQESPETQYF.

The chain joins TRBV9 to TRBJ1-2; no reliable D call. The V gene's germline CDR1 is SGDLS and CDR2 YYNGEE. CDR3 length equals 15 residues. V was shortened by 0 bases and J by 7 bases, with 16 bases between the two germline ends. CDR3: CASSVARDVYSGYTF. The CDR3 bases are TGTGCCAGCAGCGTAGCCCGGGATGTCTATTCTGGCTACACCTTC. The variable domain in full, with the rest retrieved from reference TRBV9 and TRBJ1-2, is DSGVTQTPKHLITATGQRVTLRCSPRSGDLSVYWYQQSLDQGLQFLIQYYNGEERAKGNILERFSAQQFPDLHSELNLSSLELGDSALYFCASSVARDVYSGYTFGSGTRLTVV.

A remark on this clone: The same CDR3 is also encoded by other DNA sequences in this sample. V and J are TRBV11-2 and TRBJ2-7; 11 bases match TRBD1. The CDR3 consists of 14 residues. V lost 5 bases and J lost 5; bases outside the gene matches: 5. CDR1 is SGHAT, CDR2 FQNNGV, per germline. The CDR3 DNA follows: TGTGCCAGCAGCCTCGGACAGGGGGCGGACGAGCAGTACTTC. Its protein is CASSLGQGADEQYF.

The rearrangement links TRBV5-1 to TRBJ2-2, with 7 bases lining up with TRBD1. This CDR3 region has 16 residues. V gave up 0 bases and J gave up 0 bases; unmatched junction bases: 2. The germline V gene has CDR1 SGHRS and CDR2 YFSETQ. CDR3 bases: TGCGCCAGCAGCTTGGGACAGGGAGCGAACACCGGGGAGCTGTTTTTT. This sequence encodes CASSLGQGANTGELFF. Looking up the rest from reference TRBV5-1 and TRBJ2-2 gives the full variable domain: KAGVTQTPRYLIKTRGQQVTLSCSPISGHRSVSWYQQTPGQGLQFLFEYFSETQRNKGNFPGRFSGRQFSNSRSEMNVSTLELGDSALYLCASSLGQGANTGELFFGEGSRLTVL.

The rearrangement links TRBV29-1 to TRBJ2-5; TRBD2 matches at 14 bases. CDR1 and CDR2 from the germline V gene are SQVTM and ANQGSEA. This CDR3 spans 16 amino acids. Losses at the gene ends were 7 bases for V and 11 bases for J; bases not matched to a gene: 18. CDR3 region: CSARGLAGEGTYQQYF. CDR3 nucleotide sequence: TGCAGCGCTAGGGGACTAGCGGGGGAGGGGACCTACCAGCAGTACTTC.

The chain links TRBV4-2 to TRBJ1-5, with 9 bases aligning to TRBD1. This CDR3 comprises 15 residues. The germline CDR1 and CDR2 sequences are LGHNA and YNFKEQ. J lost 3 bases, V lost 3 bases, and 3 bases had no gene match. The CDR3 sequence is CASSHGDRDNQPQHF. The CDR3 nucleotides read TGTGCCAGCAGCCACGGGGACAGGGACAATCAGCCCCAGCATTTT.

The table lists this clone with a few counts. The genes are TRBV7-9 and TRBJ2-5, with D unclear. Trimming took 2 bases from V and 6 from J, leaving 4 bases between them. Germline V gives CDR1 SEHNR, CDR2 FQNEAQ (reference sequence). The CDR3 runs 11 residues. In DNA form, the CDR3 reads TGTGCCAGCAGCTTAATAAAGACCCAGTACTTC. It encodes CASSLIKTQYF.

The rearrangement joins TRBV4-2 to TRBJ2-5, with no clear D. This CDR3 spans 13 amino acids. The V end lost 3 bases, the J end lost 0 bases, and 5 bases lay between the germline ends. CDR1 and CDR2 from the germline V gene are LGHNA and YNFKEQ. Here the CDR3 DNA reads TGTGCCAGCAGCCACCAGTACCAAGAGACCCAGTACTTC. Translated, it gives CASSHQYQETQYF.

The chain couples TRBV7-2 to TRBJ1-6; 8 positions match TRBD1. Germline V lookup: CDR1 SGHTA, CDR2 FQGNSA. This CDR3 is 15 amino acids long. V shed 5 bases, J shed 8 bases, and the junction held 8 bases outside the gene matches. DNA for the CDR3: TGTGCCAGCAGCCCCCAACAGGGGGACTATTCACCCCTCCACTTT. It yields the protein CASSPQQGDYSPLHF.

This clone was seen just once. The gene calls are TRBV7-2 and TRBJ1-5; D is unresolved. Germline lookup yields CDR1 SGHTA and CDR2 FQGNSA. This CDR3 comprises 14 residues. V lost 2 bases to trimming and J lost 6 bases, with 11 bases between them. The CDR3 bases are TGTGCCAGCAGCTTATCTATTTTGAGTCAGCCCCAGCATTTT. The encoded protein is CASSLSILSQPQHF.

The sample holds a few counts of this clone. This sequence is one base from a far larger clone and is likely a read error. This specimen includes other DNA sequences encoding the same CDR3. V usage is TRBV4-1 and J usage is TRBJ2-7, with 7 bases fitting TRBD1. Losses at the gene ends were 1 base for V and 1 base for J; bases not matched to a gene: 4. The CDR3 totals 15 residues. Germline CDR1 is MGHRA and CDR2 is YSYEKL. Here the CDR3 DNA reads TGCGCCAGCAGCCAAGGACAGGGAATTTCCTACGAGCAGTACTTC. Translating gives CASSQGQGISYEQYF.

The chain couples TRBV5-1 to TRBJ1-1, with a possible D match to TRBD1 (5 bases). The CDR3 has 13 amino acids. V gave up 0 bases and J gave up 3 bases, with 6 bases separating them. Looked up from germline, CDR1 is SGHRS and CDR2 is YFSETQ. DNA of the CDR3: TGCGCCAGCAGCTTGGAACAGGACACTGAAGCTTTCTTT. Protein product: CASSLEQDTEAFF.

The CDR3 DNA is TGTGCCAGCTCACCGGTCCCCGAACAGGGGGTCGCTGAAGCTTTCTTT. Its protein is CASSPVPEQGVAEAFF. V is TRBV18 and J is TRBJ1-1, with 8 bases that match TRBD1. J gave up 6 bases and V 3 bases, and 12 bases lay outside the gene matches. The CDR3 is made up of 16 amino acids. Germline values: CDR1 KGHSH, CDR2 LQKENI.

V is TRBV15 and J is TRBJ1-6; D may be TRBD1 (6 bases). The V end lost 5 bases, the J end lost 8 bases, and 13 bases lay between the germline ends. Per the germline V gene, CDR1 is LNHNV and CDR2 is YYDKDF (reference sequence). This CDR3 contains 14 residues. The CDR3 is CATSSRDTYSPLHF. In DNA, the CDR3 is TGTGCCACCAGCTCCCGGGACACCTATTCACCCCTCCACTTT.

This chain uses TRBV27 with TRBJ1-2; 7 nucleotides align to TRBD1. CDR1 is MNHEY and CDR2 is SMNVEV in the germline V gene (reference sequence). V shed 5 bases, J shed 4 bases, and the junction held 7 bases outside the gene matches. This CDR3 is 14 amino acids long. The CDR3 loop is CASSPDRVSYGYTF. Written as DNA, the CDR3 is TGTGCCAGCAGTCCAGACAGGGTGAGCTATGGCTACACCTTC.

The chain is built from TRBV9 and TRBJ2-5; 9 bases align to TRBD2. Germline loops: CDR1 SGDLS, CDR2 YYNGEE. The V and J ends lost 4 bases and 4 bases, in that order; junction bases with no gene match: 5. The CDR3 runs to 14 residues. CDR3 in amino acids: CASSTRGGLETQYF. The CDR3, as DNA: TGTGCCAGCAGCACGCGGGGGGGCCTAGAGACCCAGTACTTC.

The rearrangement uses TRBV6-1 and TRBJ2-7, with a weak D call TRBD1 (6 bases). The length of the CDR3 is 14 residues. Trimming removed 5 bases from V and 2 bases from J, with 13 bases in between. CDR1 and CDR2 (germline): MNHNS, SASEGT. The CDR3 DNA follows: TGTGCCAGCAGTCCCTGGACAGACACCTACGAGCAGTACTTC. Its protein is CASSPWTDTYEQYF.

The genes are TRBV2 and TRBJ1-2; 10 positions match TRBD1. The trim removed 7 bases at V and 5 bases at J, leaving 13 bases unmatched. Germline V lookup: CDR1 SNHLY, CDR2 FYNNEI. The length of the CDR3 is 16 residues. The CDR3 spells CASMPRGDRGSYGYTF. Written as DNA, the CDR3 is TGTGCCAGCATGCCCAGGGGGGACAGGGGATCTTATGGCTACACCTTC.

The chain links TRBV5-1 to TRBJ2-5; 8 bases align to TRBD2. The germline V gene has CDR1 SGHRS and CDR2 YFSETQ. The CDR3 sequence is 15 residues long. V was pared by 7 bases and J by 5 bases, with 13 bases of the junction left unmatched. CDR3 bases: TGCGCCAGCTCGGACGGGGGGGCCCCCGGGGAGACCCAGTACTTC. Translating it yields CASSDGGAPGETQYF.

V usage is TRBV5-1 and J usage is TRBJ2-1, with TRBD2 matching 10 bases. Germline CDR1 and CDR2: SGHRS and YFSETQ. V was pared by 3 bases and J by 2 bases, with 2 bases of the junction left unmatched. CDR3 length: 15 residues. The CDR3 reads CASSWGLAPYNEQFF. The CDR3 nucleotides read TGCGCCAGCAGCTGGGGACTAGCGCCCTACAATGAGCAGTTCTTC.

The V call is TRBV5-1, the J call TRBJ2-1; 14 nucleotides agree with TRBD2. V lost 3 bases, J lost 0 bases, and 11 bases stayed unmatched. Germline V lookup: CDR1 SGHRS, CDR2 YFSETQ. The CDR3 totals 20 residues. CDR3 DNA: TGCGCCAGCAGCTCCGACGGGACTAGCGGGGGCCGAAGCTCCTACAATGAGCAGTTCTTC. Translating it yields CASSSDGTSGGRSSYNEQFF.

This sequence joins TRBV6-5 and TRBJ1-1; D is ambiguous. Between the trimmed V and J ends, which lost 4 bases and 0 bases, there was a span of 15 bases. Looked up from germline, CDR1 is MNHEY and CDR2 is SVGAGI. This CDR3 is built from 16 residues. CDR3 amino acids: CASSLSVVRLNTEAFF. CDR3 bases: TGTGCCAGCAGTTTAAGTGTGGTCAGATTGAACACTGAAGCTTTCTTT.

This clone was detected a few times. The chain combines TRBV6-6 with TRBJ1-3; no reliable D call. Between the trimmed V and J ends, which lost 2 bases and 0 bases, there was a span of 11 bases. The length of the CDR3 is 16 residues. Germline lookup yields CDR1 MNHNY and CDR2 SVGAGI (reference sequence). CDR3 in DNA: TGTGCCAGCAGTTACCGCCCGGGTTACTCTGGAAACACCATATATTTT. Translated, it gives CASSYRPGYSGNTIYF.